The rows below give T cell receptor beta chains drawn from one sample of a study of OX40 agonist ivuxolimab in advanced cancers. Profiling relied on immunoSEQ multiplex PCR, and the TCRdb table lists in-frame clones only, not all of them. Counted here are under 40,000 clones, over 60% occurring once; the ten biggest clones make up about an eighth. The sequences come from CD4+ or CD8+ T cells sorted from blood, collected in a trial of the OX40 agonist ivuxolimab. The source is an adult with an advanced solid tumor such as melanoma, head and neck, liver or kidney cancer. CDR3s include the opening cysteine and the closing phenylalanine or tryptophan. A D gene is named only where the DNA matches it firmly. Part of the rows lack a size; the others show once, few, many or a class for expanded clones.

.	TRBV7-2	14	TRBJ2-7	once	CASSLGGAAYEQYF	TGTGCCAGCAGCTTAGGGGGGGCGGCCTACGAGCAGTACTTC
.	TRBV29-1	12	TRBJ2-7	.	CSVGRESYEQYF	TGCAGCGTTGGGAGGGAATCCTACGAGCAGTACTTC
.	TRBV14	16	TRBJ1-2	.	CASSPRGGIYNYGYTF	TGTGCCAGCAGCCCCCGGGGAGGGATCTATAACTATGGCTACACCTTC
TRBD2	TRBV5-1	18	TRBJ2-3	.	CASSLEPSGRARTDTQYF	TGCGCCAGCAGCTTGGAGCCTAGCGGGAGGGCCAGAACAGATACGCAGTATTTT
.	TRBV18	14	TRBJ1-1	once	CASSPVEGNTEAFF	TGTGCCAGCTCACCGGTCGAAGGGAACACTGAAGCTTTCTTT
.	TRBV28	15	TRBJ2-1	.	CASSPLGTPYNEQFF	TGTGCCAGCAGTCCCCTGGGGACTCCATACAATGAGCAGTTCTTC
.	TRBV7-6	16	TRBJ2-3	.	CASSLSRPSGTDTQYF	TGTGCCAGCAGCTTAAGTAGGCCAAGCGGCACAGATACGCAGTATTTT
.	TRBV6-6	11	TRBJ1-3	.	CASRRGNTIYF	TGTGCCAGCCGCAGGGGAAACACCATATATTTT
.	TRBV5-4	12	TRBJ2-1	.	CASSLESFEQFF	TGTGCCAGCAGCTTGGAGTCCTTTGAGCAGTTCTTC
.	TRBV11-2	14	TRBJ2-7	.	CASSLGGDWREQYF	TGTGCCAGCAGCTTAGGAGGGGATTGGAGGGAGCAGTACTTC
TRBD1	TRBV7-9	15	TRBJ1-2	.	CASSLPGGSVYGYTF	TGTGCCAGCAGCTTACCAGGGGGCTCGGTCTATGGCTACACCTTC
TRBD1	TRBV5-1	16	TRBJ2-7	.	CASSQRTGSSSYEQYF	TGCGCCAGCAGCCAAAGGACAGGGTCTAGCTCCTACGAGCAGTACTTC
.	TRBV7-8	14	TRBJ2-7	.	CASSFGGVAYEQYF	TGTGCCAGCAGCTTCGGGGGAGTGGCCTACGAGCAGTACTTC
.	TRBV2	15	TRBJ2-7	.	CASSERVGFSYEQYF	TGTGCCAGCAGTGAAAGGGTGGGCTTCTCCTACGAGCAGTACTTC
.	TRBV11-2	15	TRBJ2-1	.	CASSLPSRALGEQFF	TGTGCCAGCAGCTTACCAAGTAGGGCGTTGGGTGAGCAGTTCTTC
TRBD1	TRBV27	14	TRBJ2-7	once	CASSYGTGGYEQYF	TGTGCCAGCAGTTACGGGACAGGGGGCTACGAGCAGTACTTC
TRBD1	TRBV18	14	TRBJ1-5	once	CASSRGTDNQPQHF	TGTGCCAGCTCACGCGGGACAGACAATCAGCCCCAGCATTTT
TRBD1	TRBV30	16	TRBJ2-3	.	CAWSVRQGRLGDTQYF	TGTGCCTGGAGTGTAAGACAGGGAAGGTTAGGCGATACGCAGTATTTT
.	TRBV27	14	TRBJ1-5	.	CASSPQQGRQPQHF	TGTGCCAGCAGCCCCCAACAGGGAAGACAGCCCCAGCATTTT
.	TRBV7-2	14	TRBJ1-2	.	CASSLVEGDYGYTF	TGTGCCAGCAGCTTAGTCGAGGGAGACTATGGCTACACCTTC
TRBD1	TRBV28	13	TRBJ2-5	.	CASRRTGVETQYF	TGTGCCAGCAGGCGTACAGGGGTAGAGACCCAGTACTTC
.	TRBV20-1	11	TRBJ1-2	.	CSAKGAAGYTF	TGCAGTGCTAAAGGGGCAGCTGGCTACACCTTC
.	TRBV5-4	17	TRBJ2-1	.	CASSGGQGLGSYNEQFF	TGTGCCAGCAGCGGGGGACAGGGACTAGGTTCCTACAATGAGCAGTTCTTC
.	TRBV6-1	19	TRBJ1-5	.	CASSETGGVGTYSNQPQHF	TGTGCCAGCAGTGAAACCGGAGGGGTGGGAACTTATAGCAATCAGCCCCAGCATTTT
.	TRBV5-1	15	TRBJ2-2	once	CASSPDPTGTGELFF	TGCGCCAGCAGCCCGGACCCCACCGGCACCGGGGAGCTGTTTTTT
TRBD2	TRBV7-8	14	TRBJ2-7	.	CASSPRTSIGEQYF	TGTGCCAGCAGCCCCCGGACTAGTATTGGGGAGCAGTACTTC
.	TRBV15	16	TRBJ1-3	.	CATSRDGPHSGNTIYF	TGTGCCACCAGCAGAGATGGGCCGCACTCTGGAAACACCATATATTTT
TRBD2	TRBV19	17	TRBJ2-7	once	CASSSVTGTSGMYEQYF	TGTGCCAGTAGCTCGGTGACCGGGACTAGCGGTATGTACGAGCAGTACTTC
TRBD1	TRBV27	14	TRBJ2-7	.	CASSPTGSSYEQYF	TGTGCCAGCAGCCCGACAGGGAGCTCCTACGAGCAGTACTTC
TRBD2	TRBV4-1	16	TRBJ2-7	.	CASSRPTSGREYEQYF	TGCGCCAGCAGTCGTCCTACTAGCGGGAGGGAATACGAGCAGTACTTC
.	TRBV5-1	16	TRBJ1-5	.	CASSRGPVGMDQPQHF	TGCGCCAGCAGCCGAGGGCCGGTCGGAATGGATCAGCCCCAGCATTTT
TRBD1	TRBV18	14	TRBJ1-5	.	CASSSGQGIQPQHF	TGTGCCAGCTCATCGGGACAGGGAATCCAGCCCCAGCATTTT
.	TRBV7-2	15	TRBJ2-3	.	CASSLVGGRRDTQYF	TGTGCCAGCAGCTTAGTTGGGGGTCGGAGAGATACGCAGTATTTT
TRBD2	TRBV7-2	15	TRBJ2-1	.	CASSLRTSGNNEQFF	TGTGCCAGCAGCTTACGGACTAGCGGCAACAATGAGCAGTTCTTC
.	TRBV25-1	11	TRBJ2-7	.	CASGNRDEQYF	TGTGCCAGCGGTAACAGGGATGAGCAGTACTTC
.	TRBV28	14	TRBJ1-1	.	CASTFQVLNTEAFF	TGTGCCAGCACCTTCCAGGTGCTGAACACTGAAGCTTTCTTT
.	TRBV19	15	TRBJ1-3	.	CASSIGSVSGNTIYF	TGTGCCAGTAGTATAGGATCCGTCTCTGGAAACACCATATATTTT